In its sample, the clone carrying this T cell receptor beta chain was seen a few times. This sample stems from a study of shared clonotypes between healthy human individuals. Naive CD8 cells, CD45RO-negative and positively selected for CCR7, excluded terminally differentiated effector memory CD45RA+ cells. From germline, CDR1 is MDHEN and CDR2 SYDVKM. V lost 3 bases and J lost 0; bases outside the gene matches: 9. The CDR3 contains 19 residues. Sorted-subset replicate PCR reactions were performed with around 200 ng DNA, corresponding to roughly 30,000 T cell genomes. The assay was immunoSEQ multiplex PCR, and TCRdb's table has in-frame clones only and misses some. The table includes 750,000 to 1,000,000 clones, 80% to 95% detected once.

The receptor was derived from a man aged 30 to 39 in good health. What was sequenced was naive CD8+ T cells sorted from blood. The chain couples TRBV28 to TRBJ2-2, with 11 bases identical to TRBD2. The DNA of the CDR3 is TGTGCCAGCAGTTTTCCCGCGACTAGCGGGGACGCGAACACCGGGGAGCTGTTTTTT. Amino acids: CASSFPATSGDANTGELFF. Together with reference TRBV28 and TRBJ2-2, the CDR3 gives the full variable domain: DVKVTQSSRYLVKRTGEKVFLECVQDMDHENMFWYRQDPGLGLRLIYFSYDVKMKEKGDIPEGYSVSREKKERFSLILESASTNQTSMYLCASSFPATSGDANTGELFFGEGSRLTVL.